This T cell receptor beta chain was retrieved from a study of radiotherapy plus CTLA-4 blockade in lung cancer. Produced via immunoSEQ multiplex PCR; TCRdb's table is partial and in-frame only. In the table there are about 51,000 clones, roughly 80% of which are singletons. Germline assignment: CDR1 WNHNN and CDR2 SYGVQD (reference sequence). V lost 6 bases and J 1 base, leaving 6 bases between the germline ends. The CDR3 is made up of 12 amino acids. The sequencing here drew on peripheral blood, taken from a patient treated with radiotherapy plus ipilimumab. This sequence joins TRBV10-1 and TRBJ1-1; a weak D match, TRBD1 (6 bases). This sequence originates from a human donor with non-small cell lung cancer who had a complete response to radiotherapy plus ipilimumab. For the CDR3, the DNA is TGCGCCAGCAGGGGACAGAACACTGAAGCTTTCTTT. Its translation is CASRGQNTEAFF.